This is a list of T cell receptor beta chains from one sample in a study of blood T cell repertoires in COVID-19. This table comes from immunoSEQ multiplex PCR, and its TCRdb copy is limited to in-frame clones, with some not included. The profile shows some 110,000 clones, around nine tenths of them singletons. The sample was peripheral blood. The receptors stem from a man in his fifties or sixties with COVID-19, enrolled during active disease. Both conserved end residues are trimmed from each CDR3.

CDR3aa: ASSYTPGGGQPQH
v_gene: TRBV6-5
j_gene: TRBJ1-5
len: 13

CDR3aa: ASSYGPQRSNEQY
v_gene: TRBV6-6
j_gene: TRBJ2-7
len: 13

CDR3aa: AIRLGLTEEAF
v_gene: TRBV10-3
j_gene: TRBJ1-1
len: 11

CDR3aa: ASSPAGLAVSYNEQF
v_gene: TRBV7-2
j_gene: TRBJ2-1
len: 15

CDR3aa: SVGQGGGYT
v_gene: TRBV29-1
j_gene: TRBJ1-2
len: 9

CDR3aa: ASSLLTSGSSGTQY
v_gene: TRBV4-1
j_gene: TRBJ2-3
len: 14

CDR3aa: ASIRGGPNTGELF
v_gene: TRBV19
j_gene: TRBJ2-2
len: 13

CDR3aa: ASSLDSGSYNEQF
v_gene: TRBV11-2
j_gene: TRBJ2-1
len: 13

CDR3aa: ASSHDSVNTGELF
v_gene: TRBV28
j_gene: TRBJ2-2
len: 13

CDR3aa: ASSPDRGGNQPQH
v_gene: TRBV28
j_gene: TRBJ1-5
len: 13

CDR3aa: ASGPSPGQGTYEQY
v_gene: TRBV12-5
j_gene: TRBJ2-7
len: 14

CDR3aa: ASGRAGTGDTEAF
v_gene: TRBV6-5
j_gene: TRBJ1-1
len: 13

CDR3aa: ASSYPGRDTEAF
v_gene: TRBV6-5
j_gene: TRBJ1-1
len: 12

CDR3aa: ASSYAGGSESYEQY
v_gene: TRBV6-6
j_gene: TRBJ2-7
len: 14

CDR3aa: ASSLSRGSTEAF
v_gene: TRBV11-2
j_gene: TRBJ1-1
len: 12

CDR3aa: ASSYPPGLGLYNEQF
v_gene: TRBV6-2/TRBV6-3
j_gene: TRBJ2-1
len: 15